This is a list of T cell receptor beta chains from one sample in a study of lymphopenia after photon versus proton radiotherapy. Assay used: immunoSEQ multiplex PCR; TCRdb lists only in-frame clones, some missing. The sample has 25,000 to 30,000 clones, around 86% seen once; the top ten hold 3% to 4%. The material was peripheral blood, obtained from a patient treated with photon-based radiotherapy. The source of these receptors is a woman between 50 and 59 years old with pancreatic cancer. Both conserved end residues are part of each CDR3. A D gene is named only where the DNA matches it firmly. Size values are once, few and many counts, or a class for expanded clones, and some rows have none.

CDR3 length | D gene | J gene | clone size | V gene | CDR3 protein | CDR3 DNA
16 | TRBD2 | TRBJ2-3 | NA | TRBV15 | CATSRPLAGPTDTQYF | TGTGCCACCAGCAGACCACTAGCGGGGCCCACAGATACGCAGTATTTT
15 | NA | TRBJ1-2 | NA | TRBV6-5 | CASSYSPGLQPGYTF | TGTGCCAGCAGTTACTCACCGGGACTCCAGCCTGGCTACACCTTC
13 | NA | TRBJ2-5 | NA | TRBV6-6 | CASRGHLQETQYF | TGTGCCAGCAGAGGACATCTCCAAGAGACCCAGTACTTC
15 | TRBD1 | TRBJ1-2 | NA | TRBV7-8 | CASSLEGTANYGYTF | TGTGCCAGCAGCTTAGAGGGGACAGCAAACTATGGCTACACCTTC
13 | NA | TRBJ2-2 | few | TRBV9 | CASTVGDDGELFF | TGTGCCAGCACCGTGGGCGACGACGGGGAGCTGTTTTTT
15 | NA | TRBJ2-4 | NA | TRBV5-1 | CASSLAGGGGNIQYF | TGCGCCAGCAGCTTGGCGGGCGGTGGGGGAAACATTCAGTACTTC
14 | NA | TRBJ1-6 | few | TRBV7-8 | CASSLRQYNSPLHF | TGTGCCAGCAGCTTAAGACAGTATAATTCACCCCTCCACTTT
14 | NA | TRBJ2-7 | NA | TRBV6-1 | CASRPTITDYEQYF | TGTGCCAGCAGGCCCACTATAACAGACTACGAGCAGTACTTC
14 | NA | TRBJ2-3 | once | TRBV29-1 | CSVDGQDYTDTQYF | TGCAGCGTAGACGGACAGGACTACACAGATACGCAGTATTTT
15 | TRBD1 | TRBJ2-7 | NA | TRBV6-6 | CASSKRTGGSYEQYF | TGTGCCAGCAGTAAGCGGACAGGGGGCTCCTACGAGCAGTACTTC
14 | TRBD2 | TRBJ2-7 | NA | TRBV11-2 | CASSLSGNRNEQYF | TGTGCCAGCAGTTTGAGCGGGAATCGAAACGAGCAGTACTTC
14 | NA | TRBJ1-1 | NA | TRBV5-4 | CASLPDRSNTEAFF | TGTGCCAGCCTCCCAGACAGGTCCAACACTGAAGCTTTCTTT
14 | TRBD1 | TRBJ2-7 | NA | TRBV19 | CASSAGTGSYEQYF | TGTGCCAGTAGTGCCGGGACAGGCTCCTACGAGCAGTACTTC
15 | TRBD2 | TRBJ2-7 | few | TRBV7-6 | CASSLGAGGSYEQYF | TGTGCCAGCAGCTTAGGGGCGGGAGGGTCCTACGAGCAGTACTTC
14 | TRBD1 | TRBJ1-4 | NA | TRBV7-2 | CASSLAGQSEKLFF | TGTGCCAGCAGCTTAGCGGGACAGAGCGAAAAACTGTTTTTT
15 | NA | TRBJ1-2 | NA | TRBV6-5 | CASSYSNGGVYGYTF | TGTGCCAGCAGTTACTCGAACGGCGGAGTCTATGGCTACACCTTC
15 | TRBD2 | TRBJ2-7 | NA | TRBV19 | CASSPLAGETYEQYF | TGTGCCAGTAGTCCCCTAGCGGGAGAGACCTACGAGCAGTACTTC
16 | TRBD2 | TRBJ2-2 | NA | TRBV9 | CASSRGLAGDTGELFF | TGTGCCAGCAGCCGTGGACTAGCGGGAGATACCGGGGAGCTGTTTTTT
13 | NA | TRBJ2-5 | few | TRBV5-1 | CASSRATEETQYF | TGCGCCAGCTCTAGGGCAACAGAAGAGACCCAGTACTTC
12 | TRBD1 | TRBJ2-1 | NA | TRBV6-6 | CASTTGDNEQFF | TGTGCCAGCACCACAGGGGATAATGAGCAGTTCTTC
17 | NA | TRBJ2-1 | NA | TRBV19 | CASSTSYGWRSYNEQFF | TGTGCCAGTAGTACCAGCTACGGGTGGAGGTCCTACAATGAGCAGTTCTTC
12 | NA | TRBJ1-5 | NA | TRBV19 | CASSIANQPQHF | TGTGCCAGTAGTATTGCCAATCAGCCCCAGCATTTT
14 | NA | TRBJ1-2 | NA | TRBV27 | CASSSPGLGYGYTF | TGTGCCAGCAGTTCGCCGGGACTGGGCTATGGCTACACCTTC
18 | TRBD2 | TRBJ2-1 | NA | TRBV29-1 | CSVQGLAGGPSSYNEQFF | TGCAGCGTACAAGGACTAGCGGGAGGGCCGAGCTCCTACAATGAGCAGTTCTTC
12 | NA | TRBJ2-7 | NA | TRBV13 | CASSSNLYEQYF | TGTGCCAGCAGCTCAAACCTGTACGAGCAGTACTTC
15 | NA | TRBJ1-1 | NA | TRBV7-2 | CASRLGPSGLAEAFF | TGTGCCAGCAGGCTAGGTCCCTCGGGGTTGGCTGAAGCTTTCTTT
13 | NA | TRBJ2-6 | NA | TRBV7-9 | CASTSAGANVLTF | TGTGCCAGCACCTCTGCTGGGGCCAACGTCCTGACTTTC
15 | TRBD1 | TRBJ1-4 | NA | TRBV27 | CASSLAPTGKGELFF | TGTGCCAGCAGTTTAGCCCCGACAGGGAAAGGGGAACTGTTTTTT
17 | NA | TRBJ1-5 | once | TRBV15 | CATSRDPARASNQPQHF | TGTGCCACCAGCAGAGATCCGGCCAGGGCAAGCAATCAGCCCCAGCATTTT
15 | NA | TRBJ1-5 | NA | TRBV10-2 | CASSDEGVSNQPQHF | TGCGCCAGCAGTGATGAGGGAGTAAGCAATCAGCCCCAGCATTTT
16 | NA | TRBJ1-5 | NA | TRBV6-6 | CASTFTVAETNQPQHF | TGTGCCAGCACCTTCACAGTCGCCGAGACCAATCAGCCCCAGCATTTT
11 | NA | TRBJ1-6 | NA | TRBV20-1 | CSARPEATLHF | TGCAGTGCTAGACCTGAGGCGACCCTCCACTTT
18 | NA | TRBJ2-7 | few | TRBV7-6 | CASSPEGSPDKSSYEQYF | TGTGCCAGCAGCCCGGAAGGGAGCCCAGATAAGTCGTCCTACGAGCAGTACTTC
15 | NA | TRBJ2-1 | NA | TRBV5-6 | CASAISGTAANEQFF | TGTGCCAGCGCCATATCGGGGACCGCCGCCAATGAGCAGTTCTTC
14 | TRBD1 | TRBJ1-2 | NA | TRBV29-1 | CSVFGQGAVGGYTF | TGCAGCGTTTTTGGACAGGGGGCAGTAGGTGGCTACACCTTC
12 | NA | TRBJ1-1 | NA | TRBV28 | CASSLRRTEAFF | TGTGCCAGCAGTTTACGGAGGACTGAAGCTTTCTTT
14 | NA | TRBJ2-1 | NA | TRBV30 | CAWSRSGILNEQFF | TGTGCCTGGAGTCGTAGCGGTATATTGAATGAGCAGTTCTTC
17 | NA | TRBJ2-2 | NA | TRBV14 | CASSQGASLMNTGELFF | TGTGCCAGCAGCCAAGGGGCTAGCCTGATGAACACCGGGGAGCTGTTTTTT